This T cell receptor (beta chain) was observed in a study of blood T cells in healthy people across ages. Germline CDR1 LGHNA, CDR2 YNFKEQ. V was pared by 0 bases and J by 5 bases, with 13 bases between. This CDR3 has 15 residues. With a J-beta primer mix and a sample-barcoded 5' primer, a second PCR ran roughly 6 to 11 cycles. In TCRdb, the 5' RACE reads were re-called with MiXCR into one record per CDR3 protein. The sample consists of roughly 830,000 distinct CDR3 sequences, 62% of them appearing once. This clonotype was seen only a few times. The TCR was taken from a man younger than 40 in good health. V and J are TRBV4-2 and TRBJ1-2, with D possibly matching TRBD1 (5 bases). The source material was blood. DNA for the CDR3: TGTGCCAGCAGCCAAGACGCAGGGACGGATTATGGCTACACCTTC. Amino acids: CASSQDAGTDYGYTF.